This T cell receptor (beta chain) came from a study of blood T cells in healthy people across ages. The authors ran a second PCR of roughly 7 to 11 cycles using a sample-barcoded 5' primer and a J-beta primer mix. TCRdb itself ran the 5' RACE reads through MiXCR, one entry per CDR3 protein. The repertoire holds around 1,000,000 distinct CDR3 sequences, with 25% as singletons. Study observations and caveats: Diversity estimates drawn from one million T cells were deemed underestimates. PBMCs went unsorted, and a conclusive naive versus antigen-experienced comparison was therefore prevented.

With 9 bases removed from V and 3 bases from J, the gap between germline ends came to 9 bases. Per germline, CDR1 KGHDR and CDR2 SFDVKD. The CDR3 contains 12 residues. Of note for this clonotype: The target antigen is unknown.

The sample was also linked to a second study, of T cells of mothers and their children. Per that paper: Versus unrelated pairs, overlap was slightly higher in related mother-child pairs, without reaching significance.

Sequencing was performed on blood. The genes are TRBV24-1 and TRBJ2-3; D unclear. This clonotype originated in a girl aged 2 to 10 in good health. CDR3 in DNA: TGTGCCACCGGCGGCTCGACAGATACGCAGTATTTT. It is translated as CATGGSTDTQYF.